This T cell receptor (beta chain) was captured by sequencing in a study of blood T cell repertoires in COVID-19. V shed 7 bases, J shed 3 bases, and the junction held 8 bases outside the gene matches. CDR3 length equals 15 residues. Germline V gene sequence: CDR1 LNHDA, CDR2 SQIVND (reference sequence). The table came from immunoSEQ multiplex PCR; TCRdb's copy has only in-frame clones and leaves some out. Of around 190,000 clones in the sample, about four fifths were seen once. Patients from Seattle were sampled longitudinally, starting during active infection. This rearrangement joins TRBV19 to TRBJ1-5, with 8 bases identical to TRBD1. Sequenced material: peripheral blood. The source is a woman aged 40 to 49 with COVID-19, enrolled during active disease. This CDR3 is CASTPAQGVNQPQHF. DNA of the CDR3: TGTGCCAGTACACCCGCACAGGGGGTCAATCAGCCCCAGCATTTT.